Here is one T cell receptor (beta chain) with its context. Its target is unknown. The data belong to a study of neoadjuvant anti-PD-1 for oral cavity cancer. As for the study in general: Nivolumab at 3 mg/kg was mostly given biweekly, three to four doses, pre-surgery.

Time point meaning: after neoadjuvant nivolumab, at surgical resection. CDR3 length: 15 residues. The trim removed 4 bases at V and 3 bases at J, leaving 5 bases unmatched. Germline-derived CDR1 and CDR2 are SNHLY and FYNNEI. Using immunoSEQ multiplex PCR, the repertoire was profiled, and TCRdb retains in-frame clones only, with some absent. The sample comprises about 13,000 clones, less than 80% of which are singletons, and approximately 2.9% rests with the top ten. The study, taken as a whole, reports: Only three patients per response group were TCR-analyzed; validation needed. Non-responders to neoadjuvant nivolumab had significantly more clonal PBMC T cells than responders. Pretreatment Treg/Th17 ratio correlated inversely with post-treatment tumor clonality.

Here the sequenced sample was PBMCs, taken after nivolumab (anti-PD-1) treatment. This sequence joins TRBV2 and TRBJ1-3; 8 positions match TRBD1. This sequence originates from a person between 40 and 85 years old with oral cavity squamous cell carcinoma. CDR3 sequence reads: CASSGATGVGNTIYF. The CDR3 bases are TGTGCCAGCAGTGGGGCGACAGGGGTTGGAAACACCATATATTTT.